Presented here are 11 T cell receptor beta chains from one specimen sequenced in a study of T cells in Graves' hyperthyroidism and ophthalmopathy. RNA transcripts yielded amplified TCR beta CDR3 regions. When the TCR CDR3 underwent first-round RT-PCR, the HTBI primer set was used. Each CDR3 protein gets one entry after TCRdb re-called the multiplex PCR reads with MiXCR. This table has roughly 250,000 distinct CDR3 sequences, approximately 15% appearing once. Sequencing was done on a sample of blood. The receptor source for this set is a woman aged 40 to 55 with Graves' hyperthyroidism that later progressed to Graves' ophthalmopathy.

This chain uses TRBV4-1 with TRBJ1-5; 10 positions agree with TRBD1. The CDR3 sequence is 15 residues long. The V gene end was trimmed by 3 bases and the J gene end by 4 bases; junction bases not matched to a gene: 3. Germline CDR1 is MGHRA and CDR2 is YSYEKL. CDR3 DNA sequence: TGCGCCAGCAGCCAGATGGACAGGGGGAATCAGCCCCAGCATTTT. Its protein is CASSQMDRGNQPQHF.

The rearrangement links TRBV15 to TRBJ2-5; 8 bases map to TRBD2. Germline trimming cut 3 bases from V and 5 bases from J; bases unmatched to any gene: 5. Germline assignment: CDR1 LNHNV and CDR2 YYDKDF (reference sequence). There are 14 residues in the CDR3. This CDR3 is CATSREAGDETQYF. The CDR3 DNA reads as TGTGCCACCAGCAGGGAAGCGGGAGACGAGACCCAGTACTTC.

This clonotype was seen at least ten times. The chain employs TRBV6-6 and TRBJ2-2; D unclear. CDR1 and CDR2 (germline): MNHNY, SVGAGI (reference sequence). CDR3 length: 15 residues. Trimming cost V 0 bases and J 2 bases, with 7 bases left between them. The CDR3 DNA reads TGTGCCAGCAGTTACTCGTGGTCAAACACCGGGGAGCTGTTTTTT. Translated, it gives CASSYSWSNTGELFF.

This clonotype was observed a handful of times. J is TRBJ1-4 and V is TRBV4-1, with D unclear. Germline assignment: CDR1 MGHRA and CDR2 YSYEKL. The CDR3 length is 13 residues. V was cut by 6 bases and J by 6 bases, with 11 bases left in between. The CDR3 protein is CASRVTKDEKLFF. In nucleotides, the CDR3 is TGCGCCAGCAGGGTAACAAAAGATGAAAAACTGTTTTTT.

This clonotype came up many times. The V and J genes are TRBV6-1 and TRBJ1-1; D unresolved. V was shortened by 4 bases and J by 4 bases, with 13 bases between the two germline ends. Germline V gene data show CDR1 as MNHNS and CDR2 as SASEGT. The CDR3 is 14 amino acids. The CDR3 nucleotides read TGTGCCAGCAGTGCACGACTATGGGGCACTGAAGCTTTCTTT. Protein sequence: CASSARLWGTEAFF.

Many counts were recorded for this clonotype. The chain is built from TRBV20-1 and TRBJ2-3; TRBD2 aligns across 8 bases. The CDR3 sequence is 15 residues long. J was trimmed by 6 bases and V by 3 bases; bases with no gene match: 11. Germline V gene sequence: CDR1 DFQATT, CDR2 SNEGSKA (reference sequence). In nucleotides, the CDR3 is TGCAGTGCTAGTTTGGCTAGCGGGTTTCGGGATACGCAGTATTTT. Protein product: CSASLASGFRDTQYF.

This clonotype was seen many times. This chain joins TRBV25-1 and TRBJ2-7; D is perhaps TRBD1 (5 bases). The CDR3 is 12 residues long. With 7 bases removed from V and 2 bases from J, the gap between germline ends came to 9 bases. Germline-derived CDR1 and CDR2 are MGHDK and SYGVNS. CDR3 bases: TGTGCCAGCATTGACAGCCCCTACGAGCAGTACTTC. It translates to CASIDSPYEQYF.

This clonotype was detected ten times or more. The CDR3 sequence is CATSGGTSGRRWTGELFF. CDR3 DNA: TGTGCCACCAGCGGAGGGACTAGCGGCAGAAGGTGGACCGGGGAGCTGTTTTTT. The gene calls are TRBV15 and TRBJ2-2; 11 nucleotides agree with TRBD2. J gave up 5 bases and V 5 bases, and 13 bases lay outside the gene matches. This CDR3 comprises 18 residues. Germline CDR1 LNHNV, CDR2 YYDKDF (reference sequence).

V is TRBV11-2 and J is TRBJ2-7; weak D call: TRBD1 (6 bases). V dropped 10 bases and J dropped 3 bases, with 10 bases sitting between them. Per the germline V gene, CDR1 is SGHAT and CDR2 is FQNNGV. This CDR3 region has 11 residues. The CDR3 loop reads CATGAHYEQYF. The CDR3 region has the DNA TGTGCCACAGGGGCCCACTACGAGCAGTACTTC. The complete variable domain, with remaining parts taken from reference TRBV11-2 and TRBJ2-7, reads EAGVAQSPRYKIIEKRQSVAFWCNPISGHATLYWYQQILGQGPKLLIQFQNNGVVDDSQLPKDRFSAERLKGVDSTLKIQPAKLEDSAVYLCATGAHYEQYFGPGTRLTVT.

This clonotype has a count of ten or more. V usage is TRBV7-9 and J usage is TRBJ2-2; the D gene is possibly TRBD1 (5 bases). Germline V gene sequence: CDR1 SEHNR, CDR2 FQNEAQ (reference sequence). The CDR3 is 17 amino acids. Between the trimmed V and J ends, which lost 3 bases and 3 bases, there was a span of 17 bases. The CDR3 DNA is TGTGCCAGCAGCTTTGGGGCGACCCAACCCGACACCGGGGAGCTGTTTTTT. It translates to CASSFGATQPDTGELFF.

In its sample, this clonotype was seen many times. V usage is TRBV10-3 and J usage is TRBJ2-5, with a possible D match to TRBD1 (6 bases). Per germline, CDR1 ENHRY and CDR2 SYGVKD. The CDR3 loop spans 12 amino acids. Trimming shortened V by 10 bases and J by 2 bases, and 11 bases separated the two germline ends. The CDR3 loop reads CATGVTQETQYF. The CDR3 DNA reads TGTGCCACAGGGGTGACTCAAGAGACCCAGTACTTC.